These T cell receptor beta chains were read from a single sample in a study of cytotoxic CD8 clonotypes in ibrutinib-treated CLL. Generated by immunoSEQ multiplex PCR, the TCRdb table keeps only in-frame clones and is missing some. The data contain 250,000 to 350,000 clones, 60% to 80% of them singletons. Here the sequenced sample was PBMCs, taken at disease progression, from a patient treated with ibrutinib. The source of these receptors is a human donor with chronic lymphocytic leukemia. CDR3s include the opening cysteine and the closing phenylalanine or tryptophan. Fields, in order: J gene, clone size, V gene, D gene, CDR3 protein, CDR3 DNA. A D gene is named only where the DNA matches it firmly. Size is omitted from some rows. Given values are once, few, many or a class for expanded clones.

TRBJ2-3 . TRBV5-1 . CASSLVFAGRVTDTQYF TGCGCCAGCAGCTTGGTCTTTGCAGGGCGGGTCACAGATACGCAGTATTTT
TRBJ2-7 . TRBV5-6 . CASSLGLWVGYEQYF TGTGCCAGCAGCTTGGGGCTTTGGGTTGGGTACGAGCAGTACTTC
TRBJ1-2 . TRBV18 TRBD1 CASSSDRGNYGYTF TGTGCCAGCTCATCGGACAGGGGGAACTATGGCTACACCTTC
TRBJ2-3 . TRBV5-4 TRBD2 CASSLEASGRGDTQYF TGTGCCAGCAGCTTGGAGGCTAGCGGGAGGGGGGATACGCAGTATTTT
TRBJ1-1 . TRBV29-1 TRBD1 CSVWTGGSTEAFF TGCAGCGTTTGGACAGGGGGAAGCACTGAAGCTTTCTTT
TRBJ2-2 once TRBV11-2 . CASSLFPPIGGELFF TGTGCCAGCAGCTTATTCCCTCCAATAGGCGGGGAGCTGTTTTTT
TRBJ1-2 . TRBV9 TRBD1 CASSTRDRVDF TGTGCCAGCAGCACCCGGGACAGGGTGGACTTC
TRBJ1-5 . TRBV28 . CASRERDQPQHF TGTGCCAGCAGAGAGAGGGATCAGCCCCAGCATTTT
TRBJ2-7 . TRBV6-1 TRBD1 CASRRQGATYEQYF TGTGCCAGCAGGAGACAGGGGGCAACCTACGAGCAGTACTTC
TRBJ1-2 . TRBV15 TRBD1 CATSRDRGRAYGYTF TGTGCCACCAGCAGAGACAGGGGGCGCGCCTATGGCTACACCTTC
TRBJ1-3 . TRBV6-1 . CASRSGGGNTIYF TGTGCCAGCCGGTCCGGGGGTGGAAACACCATATATTTT
TRBJ2-7 . TRBV13 TRBD2 CASSLLAGVPTEQYF TGTGCCAGCAGCTTGCTAGCGGGAGTCCCCACCGAGCAGTACTTC
TRBJ1-5 . TRBV10-2 . CASSESAGRNQPQHF TGCGCCAGCAGTGAGTCTGCGGGCCGCAATCAGCCCCAGCATTTT
TRBJ2-7 . TRBV9 . CASSSGFGSSSYEQYF TGTGCCAGCAGCTCGGGGTTCGGGAGTAGCTCCTACGAGCAGTACTTC
TRBJ2-1 . TRBV21-1 . CASSSPNSSSYNEQFF TGTGCCAGCAGCTCCCCAAATTCGAGCTCCTACAATGAGCAGTTCTTC
TRBJ2-1 . TRBV29-1 TRBD1 CSVAGTGDNNEQFF TGCAGCGTTGCCGGGACAGGGGACAACAATGAGCAGTTCTTC
TRBJ2-7 . TRBV6-1 . CASSEAPHGGSYEQYF TGTGCCAGCAGTGAAGCACCCCATGGCGGGTCCTACGAGCAGTACTTC
TRBJ2-1 . TRBV13 TRBD1 CASRATGTGWNEQFF TGTGCCAGCAGAGCTACCGGGACAGGGTGGAATGAGCAGTTCTTC
TRBJ2-2 . TRBV5-1 TRBD2 CASSRSGRPPGELFF TGCGCCAGCAGCCGGAGCGGGAGGCCGCCCGGGGAGCTGTTTTTT
TRBJ2-5 . TRBV5-1 . CASSLAAGYQETQYF TGCGCCAGCAGCTTGGCAGCAGGATACCAAGAGACCCAGTACTTC
TRBJ1-2 few TRBV28 . CASSLVGNNYGYTF TGTGCCAGCAGTTTAGTAGGGAATAACTATGGCTACACCTTC
TRBJ2-7 . TRBV5-6 . CASSFDHLSYEQYF TGTGCCAGCAGCTTTGACCACCTATCCTACGAGCAGTACTTC
TRBJ1-3 . TRBV7-9 . CASSFTADSGNTIYF TGTGCCAGCAGCTTTACAGCGGACTCTGGAAACACCATATATTTT
TRBJ2-3 . TRBV9 . CASSRTDDWKDTQYF TGTGCCAGCAGCCGGACGGACGACTGGAAAGATACGCAGTATTTT
TRBJ2-1 . TRBV18 TRBD2 CASSPNPGLEQFF TGTGCCAGCTCACCGAATCCGGGACTAGAGCAGTTCTTC
TRBJ2-5 few TRBV30 . CAWSVRLRQFQETQYF TGTGCCTGGAGTGTACGGCTTAGGCAGTTTCAAGAGACCCAGTACTTC
TRBJ2-3 few TRBV28 . CASRGFERATDTQYF TGTGCCAGCAGGGGGTTCGAGCGGGCCACAGATACGCAGTATTTT
TRBJ2-2 once TRBV7-9 . CASSLGGGFTGELFF TGTGCCAGCAGCTTAGGCGGGGGCTTCACCGGGGAGCTGTTTTTT
TRBJ2-2 . TRBV9 TRBD2 CASSVGGLAGSTGELFF TGTGCCAGCAGCGTAGGGGGACTAGCGGGAAGCACCGGGGAGCTGTTTTTT
TRBJ1-1 . TRBV6-5 . CASSYSIRSTEAFF TGTGCCAGCAGTTACTCGATCAGGTCCACTGAAGCTTTCTTT
TRBJ2-7 . TRBV28 TRBD1 CASSLGLGTGAYEQYF TGTGCCAGCAGTTTAGGCCTCGGGACAGGGGCCTACGAGCAGTACTTC
TRBJ2-5 few TRBV21-1 . CASSGRQETQYF TGTGCCAGCAGTGGACGGCAAGAGACCCAGTACTTC
TRBJ2-3 . TRBV18 TRBD1 CASSPLGQGARWTQYF TGTGCCAGCTCACCACTGGGACAGGGGGCGAGGTGGACGCAGTATTTT
TRBJ2-2 few TRBV5-1 TRBD2 CASSWGLGDLGELFF TGCGCCAGCAGCTGGGGACTAGGGGACCTCGGGGAGCTGTTTTTT
TRBJ2-1 . TRBV9 . CASSVAGKDSEQFF TGTGCCAGCAGCGTAGCAGGGAAAGACAGTGAGCAGTTCTTC
TRBJ2-1 . TRBV6-1 . CASSEDRLYNEQFF TGTGCCAGCAGTGAAGACAGGCTCTACAATGAGCAGTTCTTC
TRBJ1-5 . TRBV5-1 . CASRRHENQPQHF TGCGCCAGCAGACGACATGAGAATCAGCCCCAGCATTTT
TRBJ2-7 . TRBV29-1 . CSVEDYEQYF TGCAGCGTTGAGGACTACGAGCAGTACTTC
TRBJ2-3 . TRBV6-6 . CASSPSTDTQYF TGTGCCAGCAGCCCCAGCACAGATACGCAGTATTTT
TRBJ2-7 . TRBV9 TRBD2 CASSPFSGWSYEQYF TGTGCCAGCAGCCCGTTTAGCGGGTGGTCCTACGAGCAGTACTTC